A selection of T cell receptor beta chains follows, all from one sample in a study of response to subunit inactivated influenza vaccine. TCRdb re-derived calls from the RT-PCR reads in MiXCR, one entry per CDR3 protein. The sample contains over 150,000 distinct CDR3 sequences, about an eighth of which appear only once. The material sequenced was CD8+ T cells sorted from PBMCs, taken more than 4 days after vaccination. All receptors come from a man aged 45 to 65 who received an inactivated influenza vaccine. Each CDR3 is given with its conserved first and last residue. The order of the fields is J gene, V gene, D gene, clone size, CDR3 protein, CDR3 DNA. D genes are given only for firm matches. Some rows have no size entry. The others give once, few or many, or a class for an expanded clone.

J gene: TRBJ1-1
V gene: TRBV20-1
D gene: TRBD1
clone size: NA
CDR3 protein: CSARDRDHTEAFF
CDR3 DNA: TGCAGTGCCCGGGACAGGGATCACACTGAAGCTTTCTTT

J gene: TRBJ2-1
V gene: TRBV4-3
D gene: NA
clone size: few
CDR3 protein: CASSQDPQAPSSYNEQFF
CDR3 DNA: TGCGCCAGCAGCCAAGATCCCCAGGCTCCCTCCTCCTACAATGAGCAGTTCTTC

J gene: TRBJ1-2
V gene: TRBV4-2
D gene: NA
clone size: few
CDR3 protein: CASSRSNESGSTF
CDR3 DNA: TGTGCCAGCAGCCGCTCCAACGAGTCGGGGTCCACCTTC

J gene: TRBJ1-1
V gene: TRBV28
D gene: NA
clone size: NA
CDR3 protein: CASSPGDRTLGSEAFF
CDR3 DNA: TGTGCCAGCAGTCCGGGTGACAGGACCCTGGGTAGTGAAGCTTTCTTT

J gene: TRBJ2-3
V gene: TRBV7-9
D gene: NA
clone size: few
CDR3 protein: CASSDDGQLPDTQYF
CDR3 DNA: TGTGCCAGCAGCGATGACGGACAGCTCCCAGATACGCAGTATTTT

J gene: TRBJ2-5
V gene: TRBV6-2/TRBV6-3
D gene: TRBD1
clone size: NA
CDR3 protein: CASSLTGAQETQYF
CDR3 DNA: TGTGCCAGCAGCTTGACAGGGGCACAAGAGACCCAGTACTTC

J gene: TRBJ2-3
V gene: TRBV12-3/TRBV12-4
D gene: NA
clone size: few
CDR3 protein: CASIPFPSGGTDTQYF
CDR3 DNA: TGTGCCAGCATCCCCTTTCCCAGCGGAGGTACAGATACGCAGTATTTT

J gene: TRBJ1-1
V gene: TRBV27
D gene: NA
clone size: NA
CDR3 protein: CASSLRPGHGTEAFF
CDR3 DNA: TGTGCCAGCAGTCTGCGTCCAGGGCATGGGACTGAAGCTTTCTTT

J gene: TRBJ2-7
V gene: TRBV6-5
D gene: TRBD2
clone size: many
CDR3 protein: CASSYGTSGYEQYF
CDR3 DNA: TGTGCCAGCAGTTATGGGACTAGCGGCTACGAGCAGTACTTC

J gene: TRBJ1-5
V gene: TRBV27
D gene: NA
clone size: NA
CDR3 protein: CASSPLRSNQPQHF
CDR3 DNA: TGTGCCAGCAGCCCCTTACGCAGCAATCAGCCCCAGCATTTT

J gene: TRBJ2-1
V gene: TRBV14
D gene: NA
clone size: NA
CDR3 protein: CASSPSYWGHEQFF
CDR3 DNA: TGTGCCAGCAGCCCCTCGTATTGGGGCCATGAGCAGTTCTTC

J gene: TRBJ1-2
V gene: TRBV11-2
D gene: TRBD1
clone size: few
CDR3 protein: CASSSGQAYGYTF
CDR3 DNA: TGTGCCAGCAGTTCTGGACAGGCCTATGGCTACACCTTC

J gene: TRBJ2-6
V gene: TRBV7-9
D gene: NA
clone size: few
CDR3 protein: CASSLGGGGSGANVLTF
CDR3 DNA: TGTGCCAGCAGCCTAGGAGGAGGGGGCTCTGGGGCCAACGTCCTGACTTTC